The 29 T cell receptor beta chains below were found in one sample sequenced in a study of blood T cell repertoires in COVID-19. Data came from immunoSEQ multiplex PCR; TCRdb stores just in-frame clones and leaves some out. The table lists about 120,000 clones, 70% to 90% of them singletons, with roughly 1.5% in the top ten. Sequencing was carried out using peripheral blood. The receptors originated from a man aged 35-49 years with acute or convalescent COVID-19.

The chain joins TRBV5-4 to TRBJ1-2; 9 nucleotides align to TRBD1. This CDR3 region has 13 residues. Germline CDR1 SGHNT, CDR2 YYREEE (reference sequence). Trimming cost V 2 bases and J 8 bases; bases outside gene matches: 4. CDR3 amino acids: CASSLQGARGYTF. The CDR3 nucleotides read TGTGCCAGCAGCTTACAGGGGGCAAGGGGCTACACCTTC.

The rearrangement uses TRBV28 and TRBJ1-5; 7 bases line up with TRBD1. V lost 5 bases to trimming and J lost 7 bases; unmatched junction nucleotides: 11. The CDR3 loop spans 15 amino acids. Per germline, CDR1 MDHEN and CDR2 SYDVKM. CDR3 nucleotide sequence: TGTGCCAGCAGTATAGAGACAGGGTTTTGGCAGCCCCAGCATTTT. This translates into CASSIETGFWQPQHF.

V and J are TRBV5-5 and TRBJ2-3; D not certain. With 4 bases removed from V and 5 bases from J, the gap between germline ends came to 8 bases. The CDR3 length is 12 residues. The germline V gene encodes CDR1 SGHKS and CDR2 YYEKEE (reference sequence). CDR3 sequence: CASSPHRDTQYF. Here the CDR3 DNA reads TGTGCCAGCAGCCCACACAGAGATACGCAGTATTTT.

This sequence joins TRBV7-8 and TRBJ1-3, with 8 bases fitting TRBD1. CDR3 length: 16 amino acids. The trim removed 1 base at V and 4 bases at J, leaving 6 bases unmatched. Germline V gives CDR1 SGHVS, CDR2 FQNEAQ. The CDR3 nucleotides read TGTGCCAGCAGCTTAGGGCAGGGGGCGAAGGGAAACACCATATATTTT. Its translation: CASSLGQGAKGNTIYF.

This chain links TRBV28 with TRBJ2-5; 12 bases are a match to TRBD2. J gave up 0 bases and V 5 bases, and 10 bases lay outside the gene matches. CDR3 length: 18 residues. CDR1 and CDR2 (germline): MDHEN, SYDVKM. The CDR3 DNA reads TGTGCCAGCAGTCTACCGCTCGGACTAGCGGGGTACCAAGAGACCCAGTACTTC. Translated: CASSLPLGLAGYQETQYF.

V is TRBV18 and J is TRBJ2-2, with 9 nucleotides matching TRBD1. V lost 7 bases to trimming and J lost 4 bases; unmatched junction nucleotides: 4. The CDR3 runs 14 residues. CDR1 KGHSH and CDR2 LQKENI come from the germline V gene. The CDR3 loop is CASFYRGPTGELFF. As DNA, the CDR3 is TGTGCCAGCTTTTACAGGGGGCCCACCGGGGAGCTGTTTTTT.

CDR3 in amino acids: CASSFPGQGPYNEQFF. In DNA form, the CDR3 reads TGTGCCAGTAGTTTTCCGGGACAGGGCCCCTACAATGAGCAGTTCTTC. The genes are TRBV19 and TRBJ2-1; 9 bases are a match to TRBD1. Losses at the gene ends were 5 bases for V and 2 bases for J; bases not matched to a gene: 7. Germline assignment: CDR1 LNHDA and CDR2 SQIVND (reference sequence). CDR3 size: 16 residues.

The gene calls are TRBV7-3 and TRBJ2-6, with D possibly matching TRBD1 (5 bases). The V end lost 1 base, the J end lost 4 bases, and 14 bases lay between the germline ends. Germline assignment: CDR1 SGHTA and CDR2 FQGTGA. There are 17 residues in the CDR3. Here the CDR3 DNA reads TGTGCCAGCAGCTTAATGCCGGTAGGGGCCGGGGCCAACGTCCTGACTTTC. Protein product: CASSLMPVGAGANVLTF.

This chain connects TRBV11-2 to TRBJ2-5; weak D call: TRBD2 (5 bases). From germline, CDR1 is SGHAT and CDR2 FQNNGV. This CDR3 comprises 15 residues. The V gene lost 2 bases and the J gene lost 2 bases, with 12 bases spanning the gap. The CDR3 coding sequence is TGTGCCAGCAGCTTAAATATCGGGATGCAAGAGACCCAGTACTTC. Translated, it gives CASSLNIGMQETQYF.

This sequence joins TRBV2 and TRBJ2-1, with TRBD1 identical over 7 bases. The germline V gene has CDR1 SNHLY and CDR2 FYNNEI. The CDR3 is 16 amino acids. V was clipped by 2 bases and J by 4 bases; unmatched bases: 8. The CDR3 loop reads CASSEQEGDRYNEQFF. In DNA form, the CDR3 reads TGTGCCAGCAGTGAACAAGAGGGGGACAGATACAATGAGCAGTTCTTC.

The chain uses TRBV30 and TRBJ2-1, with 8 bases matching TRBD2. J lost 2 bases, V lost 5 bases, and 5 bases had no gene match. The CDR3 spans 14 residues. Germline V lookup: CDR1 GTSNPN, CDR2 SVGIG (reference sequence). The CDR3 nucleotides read TGTGCCTGGCGCCCGGGGGGGACCTACAATGAGCAGTTCTTC. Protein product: CAWRPGGTYNEQFF.

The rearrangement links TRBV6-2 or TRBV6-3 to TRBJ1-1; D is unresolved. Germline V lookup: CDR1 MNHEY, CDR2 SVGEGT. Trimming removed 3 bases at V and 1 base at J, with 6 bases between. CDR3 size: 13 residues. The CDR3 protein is CASSYGRNTEAFF. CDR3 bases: TGTGCCAGCAGTTATGGTAGGAACACTGAAGCTTTCTTT.

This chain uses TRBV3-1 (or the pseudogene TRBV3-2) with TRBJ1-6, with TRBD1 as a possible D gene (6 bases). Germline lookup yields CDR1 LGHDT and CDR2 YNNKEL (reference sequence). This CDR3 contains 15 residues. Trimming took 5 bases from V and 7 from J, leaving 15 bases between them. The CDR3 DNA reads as TGTGCCAGCAGCGTTACCGGGACACCAAATTCACCCCTCCACTTT. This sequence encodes CASSVTGTPNSPLHF.

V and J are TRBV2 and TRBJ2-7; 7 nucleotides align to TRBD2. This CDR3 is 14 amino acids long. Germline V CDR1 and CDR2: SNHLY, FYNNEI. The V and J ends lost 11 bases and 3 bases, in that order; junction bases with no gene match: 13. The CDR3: CASQRASGYYEQYF. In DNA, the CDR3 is TGTGCCTCTCAGAGGGCTAGCGGTTACTACGAGCAGTACTTC.

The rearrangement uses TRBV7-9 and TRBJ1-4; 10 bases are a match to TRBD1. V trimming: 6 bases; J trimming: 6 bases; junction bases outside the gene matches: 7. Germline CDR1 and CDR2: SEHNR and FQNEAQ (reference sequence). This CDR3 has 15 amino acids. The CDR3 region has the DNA TGTGCCAGCAGGGATACCGGGACAGGGGATGAAAAACTGTTTTTT. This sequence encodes CASRDTGTGDEKLFF.

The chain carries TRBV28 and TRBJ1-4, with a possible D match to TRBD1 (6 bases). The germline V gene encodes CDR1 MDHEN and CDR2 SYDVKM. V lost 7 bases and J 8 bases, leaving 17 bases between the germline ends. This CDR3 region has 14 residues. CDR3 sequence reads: CASTPGGALEKLFF. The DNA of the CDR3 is TGTGCCAGCACCCCGGGGGGGGCGCTGGAAAAACTGTTTTTT.

CDR3 nucleotide sequence: TGTGCCAGCAGACTTGACAGGAATAGCAATCAGCCCCAGCATTTT. Protein sequence: CASRLDRNSNQPQHF. The chain couples TRBV2 to TRBJ1-5; tentative D call: TRBD1 (6 bases). This CDR3 is 15 amino acids long. Trimming pared 6 bases from V and 0 bases from J, leaving 12 bases between. Germline V lookup: CDR1 SNHLY, CDR2 FYNNEI.

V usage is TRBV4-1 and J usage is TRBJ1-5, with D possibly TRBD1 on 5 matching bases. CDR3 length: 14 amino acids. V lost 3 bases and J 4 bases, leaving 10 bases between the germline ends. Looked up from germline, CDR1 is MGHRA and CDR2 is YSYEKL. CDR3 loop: CASSHREGNQPQHF. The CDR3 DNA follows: TGCGCCAGCAGCCACAGGGAGGGGAATCAGCCCCAGCATTTT.

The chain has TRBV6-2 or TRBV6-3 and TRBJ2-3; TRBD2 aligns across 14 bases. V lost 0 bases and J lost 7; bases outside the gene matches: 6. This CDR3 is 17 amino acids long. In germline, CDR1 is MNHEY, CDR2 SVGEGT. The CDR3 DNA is TGTGCCAGCAGTTACTCGGGGACTAGCGGGAGAGGGAATACGCAGTATTTT. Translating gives CASSYSGTSGRGNTQYF.

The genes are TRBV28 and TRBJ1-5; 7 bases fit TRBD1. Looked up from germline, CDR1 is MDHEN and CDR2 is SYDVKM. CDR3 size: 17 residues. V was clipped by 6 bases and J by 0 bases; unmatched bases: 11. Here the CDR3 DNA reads TGTGCCAGCAGGACCCCGGGACAGAAATATAGCAATCAGCCCCAGCATTTT. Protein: CASRTPGQKYSNQPQHF.

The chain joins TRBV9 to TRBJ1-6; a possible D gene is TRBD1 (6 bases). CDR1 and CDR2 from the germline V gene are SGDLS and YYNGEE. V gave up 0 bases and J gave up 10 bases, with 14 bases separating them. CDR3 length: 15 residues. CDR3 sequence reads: CASSVVSGVGSPLHF. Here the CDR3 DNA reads TGTGCCAGCAGCGTAGTTTCAGGGGTAGGGTCACCCCTCCACTTT.

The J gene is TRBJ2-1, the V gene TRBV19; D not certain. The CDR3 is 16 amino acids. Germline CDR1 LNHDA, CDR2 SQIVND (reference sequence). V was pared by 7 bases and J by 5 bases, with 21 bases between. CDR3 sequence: CASTLDPSPAHNEQFF. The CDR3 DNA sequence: TGTGCCAGTACCCTAGACCCATCTCCGGCCCACAATGAGCAGTTCTTC.

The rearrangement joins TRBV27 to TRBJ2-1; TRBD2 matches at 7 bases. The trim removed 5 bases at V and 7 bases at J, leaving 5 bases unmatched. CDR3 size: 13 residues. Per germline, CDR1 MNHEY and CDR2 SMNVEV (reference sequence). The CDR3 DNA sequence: TGTGCCAGCAGTCCACTAGCGAGGAATGAGCAGTTCTTC. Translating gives CASSPLARNEQFF.

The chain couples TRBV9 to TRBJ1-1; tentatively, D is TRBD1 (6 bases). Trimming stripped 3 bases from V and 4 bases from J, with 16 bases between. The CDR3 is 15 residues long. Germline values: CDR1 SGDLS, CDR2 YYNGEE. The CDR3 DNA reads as TGTGCCAGCAGCGCAAACCCGGGACACAGCACTGAAGCTTTCTTT. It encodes CASSANPGHSTEAFF.

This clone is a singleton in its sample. The CDR3 nucleotides read TGTGCCAGCAGCCAAGACAGGAGGACCTACGAGCAGTACTTC. Translating gives CASSQDRRTYEQYF. The rearrangement uses TRBV7-2 and TRBJ2-7; TRBD1 might be the D (6 bases). The CDR3 extends over 14 amino acids. The germline V and J ends were trimmed by 5 bases and 2 bases, with 13 bases remaining between them. From germline, CDR1 is SGHTA and CDR2 FQGNSA.

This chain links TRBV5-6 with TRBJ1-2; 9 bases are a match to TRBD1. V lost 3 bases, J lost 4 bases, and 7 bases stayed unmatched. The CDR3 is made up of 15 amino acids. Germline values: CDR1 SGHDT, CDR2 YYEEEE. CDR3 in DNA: TGTGCCAGCAGCTACCGGGACAGGGTGAGCTATGGCTACACCTTC. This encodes CASSYRDRVSYGYTF.

CDR3 sequence reads: CASSPLRPPDTQYF. CDR3 DNA sequence: TGTGCCAGCAGTCCACTTCGCCCGCCAGATACGCAGTATTTT. The chain links TRBV27 to TRBJ2-3; D gene unclear. Per the germline V gene, CDR1 is MNHEY and CDR2 is SMNVEV (reference sequence). The CDR3 is 14 amino acids. Trimming cost V 5 bases and J 4 bases, with 13 bases left between them.

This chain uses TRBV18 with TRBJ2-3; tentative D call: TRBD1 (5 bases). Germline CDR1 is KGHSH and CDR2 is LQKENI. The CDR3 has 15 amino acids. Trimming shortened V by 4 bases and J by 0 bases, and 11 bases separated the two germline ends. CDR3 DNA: TGTGCCAGCTCACGACAGAAAGCTAGCACAGATACGCAGTATTTT. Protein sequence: CASSRQKASTDTQYF.

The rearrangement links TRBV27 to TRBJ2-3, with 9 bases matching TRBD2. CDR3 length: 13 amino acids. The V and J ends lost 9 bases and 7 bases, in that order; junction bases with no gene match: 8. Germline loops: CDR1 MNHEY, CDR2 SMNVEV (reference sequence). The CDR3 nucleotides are TGTGCCAGTGCGGGGGGGGCCTTCCATACGCAGTATTTT. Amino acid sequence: CASAGGAFHTQYF.